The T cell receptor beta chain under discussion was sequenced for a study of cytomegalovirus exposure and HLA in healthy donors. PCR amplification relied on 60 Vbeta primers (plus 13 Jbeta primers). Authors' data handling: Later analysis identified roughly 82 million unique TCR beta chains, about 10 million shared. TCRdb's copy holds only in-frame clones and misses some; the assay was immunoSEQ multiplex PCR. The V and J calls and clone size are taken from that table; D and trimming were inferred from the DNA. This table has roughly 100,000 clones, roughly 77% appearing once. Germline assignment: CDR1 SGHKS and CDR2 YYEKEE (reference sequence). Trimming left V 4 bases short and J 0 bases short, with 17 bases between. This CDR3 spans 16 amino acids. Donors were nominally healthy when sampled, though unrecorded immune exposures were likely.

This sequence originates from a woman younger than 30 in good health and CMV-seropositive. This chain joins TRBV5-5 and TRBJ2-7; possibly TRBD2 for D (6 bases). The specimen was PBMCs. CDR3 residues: CASSLDRGLLSYEQYF. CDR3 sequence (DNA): TGTGCCAGCAGCCTGGACCGGGGGTTGCTCTCCTACGAGCAGTACTTC.